This T cell receptor beta chain was profiled in a study of blood T cell repertoires in COVID-19. Across the study: Specimens from acute and convalescent COVID-19 originated in the United States, Italy and Spain. The cDNA or gDNA used as material had been derived from T cells, B-cell-depleted T cells, or PBMCs.

Authors' methods: From reference gene primer amplification, estimates of nucleated cell counts were derived. TCRdb's copy holds only in-frame clones and misses some; the assay was immunoSEQ multiplex PCR. V and J calls and clone size are given by that table; D and trimming were obtained from the DNA. Seen here are 150,000 or so clones, approximately 80% observed once, and the top ten hold roughly 8%. Note on this clone: The same CDR3 arises from other DNA sequences in this sample as well.

Trimming took off 6 bases at V and 1 base at J, with 6 bases between the two ends. Germline V lookup: CDR1 MNHEY, CDR2 SVGAGI. This CDR3 spans 12 amino acids. This sequence joins TRBV6-5 and TRBJ1-1, with D unresolved. Sequencing input: peripheral blood. The source is a human donor with acute or convalescent COVID-19. The donor label of this sample is uncertain. This CDR3 reads CASSRQNTEAFF. The DNA of the CDR3 is TGTGCCAGCAGCCGACAGAACACTGAAGCTTTCTTT.